This TCR beta chain emerged from a study of cytomegalovirus exposure and HLA in healthy donors. Notes on the study in general: More than 15,000 TCR beta sequences were associated with HLA alleles at 0.05 false discovery rate in a later analysis. For most TCR beta V segments, an earlier analysis put the productive rate at about 87% or about 30% of the time. Differences between HLA loci emerged in a later analysis of TCR association rates, with DRB1 most and HLA-C fewest.

This CDR3 is built from 16 residues. V dropped 0 bases and J dropped 2 bases, with 11 bases sitting between them. Germline lookup yields CDR1 LGHNA and CDR2 YNFKEQ. Comments on this clone: What it binds is not known.

A multiplex PCR was run with 60 Vbeta primers and 13 Jbeta primers. The protocol was immunoSEQ multiplex PCR, while the TCRdb copy is restricted to in-frame clones and leaves out a portion. The sample has approximately 110,000 clones; around 84% are singletons. The V and J genes are TRBV4-2 and TRBJ2-1, with D maybe TRBD2 (5 bases). The receptor was derived from a man aged 25 to 40 in good health and CMV-seropositive. The material sequenced was PBMCs. This CDR3 reads CASSQEGGPTYNEQFF. The CDR3 DNA reads TGTGCCAGCAGCCAAGAGGGCGGGCCTACCTACAATGAGCAGTTCTTC.